The 24 T cell receptor beta chains below come from one sample, sequenced in a study of shared clonotypes between healthy human individuals (dated by TCRdb to 2020 to 2022). Libraries were constructed by the immunoSEQ multiplex PCR assay. TCRdb carries this immuneACCESS record with in-frame sequences only. Its versions omit some clonotypes, under half of them owing to an unresolved V gene in the studies checked, with the rest unexplained. This sample comprises about 2 million clones, about 95% of them detected only once. Of the sample, roughly 1% falls within the top ten clones. CD8 naive samples were CD45RO-negative cells positively selected for CCR7, giving a CD45RA+CCR7+ population that excluded TemRA cells. The material sequenced was naive CD8+ T cells sorted from blood. Explained via the paper, the cell subset or site label denotes: CD45RA+CCR7+. The receptors originated from a man between 18 and 35 years old in good health.

V and J are TRBV5-4 and TRBJ1-4; the D is unclear. V dropped 4 bases and J dropped 5 bases, with 15 bases sitting between them. CDR3 length: 15 amino acids. CDR1 and CDR2 (germline): SGHNT, YYREEE (reference sequence). CDR3 sequence (DNA): TGTGCCAGCAGCCCCACGAGAGCCCTCAATGAAAAACTGTTTTTT. Protein product: CASSPTRALNEKLFF.

This clone was seen just once. Other DNA variants within this sample encode the same CDR3. The chain recombines TRBV7-9 with TRBJ1-1; D is undetermined. Germline CDR1 is SEHNR and CDR2 is FQNEAQ (reference sequence). V shed 4 bases and J shed 4 bases, with 7 bases lying between them. CDR3 length: 12 amino acids. CDR3 coding DNA: TGTGCCAGCAGCTCCGCAGGCACTGAAGCTTTCTTT. Its protein is CASSSAGTEAFF.

J is TRBJ1-2 and V is TRBV6-1; D not certain. Germline V gene sequence: CDR1 MNHNS, CDR2 SASEGT. This CDR3 has 14 amino acids. V was trimmed by 1 base and J by 4 bases, leaving 10 bases between them. The CDR3, as DNA: TGTGCCAGCAGTGAAGTAACAGTCAGCTATGGCTACACCTTC. This sequence encodes CASSEVTVSYGYTF.

The V and J genes are TRBV5-1 and TRBJ2-7; 9 positions agree with TRBD2. This CDR3 is built from 16 residues. Trimming took 4 bases from V and 5 from J; bases not matched to a gene: 13. The germline CDR1 and CDR2 sequences are SGHRS and YFSETQ. The CDR3 loop is CASSPVLAGGPDEQYF. The CDR3 bases are TGCGCCAGCAGCCCAGTTTTGGCGGGAGGGCCGGACGAGCAGTACTTC. Full variable domain (rest looked up from reference TRBV5-1 and TRBJ2-7): KAGVTQTPRYLIKTRGQQVTLSCSPISGHRSVSWYQQTPGQGLQFLFEYFSETQRNKGNFPGRFSGRQFSNSRSEMNVSTLELGDSALYLCASSPVLAGGPDEQYFGPGTRLTVT.

This chain links TRBV19 with TRBJ2-7; 10 positions agree with TRBD1. The CDR3 has 15 residues. CDR1 LNHDA and CDR2 SQIVND come from the germline V gene (reference sequence). With 5 bases clipped from V and 1 base from J, the junction kept 5 bases outside the gene matches. Here the CDR3 reads CASSLTGGASYEQYF. CDR3 sequence (DNA): TGTGCCAGTAGTTTGACAGGGGGCGCTTCCTACGAGCAGTACTTC.

A few counts support this clone. This specimen includes other DNA sequences encoding the same CDR3. CDR3 residues: CASSVGGGTGELFF. The CDR3 region has the DNA TGTGCCAGCAGCGTAGGAGGGGGAACCGGGGAGCTGTTTTTT. The chain is built from TRBV9 and TRBJ2-2; TRBD1 is a possible D gene (6 bases). The CDR3 contains 14 residues. The V and J ends lost 0 bases and 5 bases respectively, with 8 bases between them. Germline lookup yields CDR1 SGDLS and CDR2 YYNGEE.

Of note for this clone: This sample includes further DNA sequences coding for the same CDR3. The chain combines TRBV4-3 with TRBJ2-5, with 8 nucleotides matching TRBD2. With 4 bases clipped from V and 2 bases from J, the junction kept 6 bases outside the gene matches. The CDR3 covers 15 residues. The germline V gene encodes CDR1 LGHNA and CDR2 YSLEER. The CDR3 is CASSRLLAEQETQYF. CDR3 sequence (DNA): TGCGCCAGCAGCCGCCTACTAGCGGAACAAGAGACCCAGTACTTC.

A single count supports this clone. The gene calls are TRBV4-1 and TRBJ1-2, with 8 positions matching TRBD1. CDR1 is MGHRA and CDR2 is YSYEKL in the germline V gene. The CDR3 loop spans 16 amino acids. Losses at the gene ends were 4 bases for V and 4 bases for J; bases not matched to a gene: 11. DNA of the CDR3: TGCGCCAGCAGCCCAGAATCGACAGGGGCGGGCTATGGCTACACCTTC. Translating gives CASSPESTGAGYGYTF.

The chain couples TRBV7-9 to TRBJ2-7; unclear D gene. Trimming cost V 8 bases and J 2 bases, with 7 bases left between them. Per the germline V gene, CDR1 is SEHNR and CDR2 is FQNEAQ (reference sequence). This CDR3 spans 11 amino acids. The CDR3 bases are TGTGCCAGCGGCCTCACCTACGAGCAGTACTTC. Translation gives CASGLTYEQYF.

This chain uses TRBV2 with TRBJ2-7; 9 nucleotides agree with TRBD1. V lost 9 bases and J lost 0; bases outside the gene matches: 6. Germline-derived CDR1 and CDR2 are SNHLY and FYNNEI. The CDR3 is 14 residues long. CDR3 loop: CASGGGQGSYEQYF. In DNA form, the CDR3 reads TGTGCCAGTGGGGGGGGACAGGGCTCCTACGAGCAGTACTTC.

This chain links TRBV7-9 with TRBJ2-1; TRBD2 is a possible D gene (5 bases). Germline CDR1 and CDR2: SEHNR and FQNEAQ (reference sequence). The CDR3 consists of 16 residues. V was trimmed by 5 bases and J by 7 bases, leaving 21 bases between them. The CDR3 nucleotides read TGTGCCAGCAGCCCCCTGGACTCCTTCTCATATAATGAGCAGTTCTTC. Its translation: CASSPLDSFSYNEQFF.

Notes on this clone: In the same sample, other DNA sequences code for this CDR3. The chain has TRBV9 and TRBJ2-1; 15 positions agree with TRBD2. Germline V CDR1 and CDR2: SGDLS, YYNGEE. The CDR3 extends over 16 amino acids. V shed 3 bases and J 7 bases; nucleotides not matched to a gene: 5. The CDR3 here is CASSAPGLAGGNEQFF. The CDR3 DNA reads as TGTGCCAGCAGCGCCCCGGGACTAGCGGGAGGTAATGAGCAGTTCTTC.

This sequence joins TRBV7-9 and TRBJ2-5; D is possibly TRBD2 (6 bases). CDR1 and CDR2 (germline): SEHNR, FQNEAQ (reference sequence). The CDR3 is 12 residues long. Trimming left V 7 bases short and J 3 bases short, with 9 bases between. The CDR3 region is CASMWEEETQYF. In DNA form, the CDR3 reads TGTGCCAGCATGTGGGAGGAAGAGACCCAGTACTTC.

J is TRBJ2-1 and V is TRBV2; D is unresolved. This CDR3 contains 13 residues. Trimming cost V 6 bases and J 6 bases, with 12 bases left between them. CDR1 and CDR2 from the germline V gene are SNHLY and FYNNEI. Written as DNA, the CDR3 is TGTGCCAGCAGCCGGGTCGACATCAATGAGCAGTTCTTC. It yields the protein CASSRVDINEQFF.

V is TRBV9 and J is TRBJ1-6, with 7 bases identical to TRBD1. Trimming took 0 bases from V and 9 from J; bases not matched to a gene: 3. The CDR3 totals 14 residues. CDR1 and CDR2 from the germline V gene are SGDLS and YYNGEE. This CDR3 is CASSVGDSFSPLHF. CDR3 coding DNA: TGTGCCAGCAGCGTAGGGGACAGCTTTTCACCCCTCCACTTT.

The V and J genes are TRBV4-3 and TRBJ2-7; D call uncertain. Germline assignment: CDR1 LGHNA and CDR2 YSLEER. V was shortened by 0 bases and J by 2 bases, with 11 bases between the two germline ends. This CDR3 has 15 residues. The CDR3 DNA follows: TGCGCCAGCAGCCAAGATAAAGCCCCGGCCTACGAGCAGTACTTC. It encodes CASSQDKAPAYEQYF.

The J gene is TRBJ1-1, the V gene TRBV7-9; D not resolved. Germline V gene sequence: CDR1 SEHNR, CDR2 FQNEAQ (reference sequence). Trimming shortened V by 5 bases and J by 3 bases, and 16 bases separated the two germline ends. The CDR3 sequence is 15 residues long. The CDR3 DNA sequence: TGTGCCAGCAGCGCACCTACAGAGTTTTACACTGAAGCTTTCTTT. Translation: CASSAPTEFYTEAFF.

The genes are TRBV4-1 and TRBJ1-6; D unclear. The CDR3 length is 16 residues. Germline V CDR1 and CDR2: MGHRA, YSYEKL. The ends were cut back, 0 bases at V and 5 bases at J, with 11 bases in the middle. The CDR3 DNA follows: TGCGCCAGCAGCCAAGAAGGTCCTGGCGATAATTCACCCCTCCACTTT. Protein: CASSQEGPGDNSPLHF.

On this clone itself: Other DNA sequences in the sample encode the same CDR3. This rearrangement joins TRBV9 to TRBJ1-1; TRBD1 is a possible D gene (5 bases). V dropped 0 bases and J dropped 1 base, with 7 bases sitting between them. The CDR3 consists of 14 residues. Germline V gene lookup returns CDR1 SGDLS and CDR2 YYNGEE. CDR3 in DNA: TGTGCCAGCAGCGTAGTAGGGGCGAACACTGAAGCTTTCTTT. Its protein product is CASSVVGANTEAFF.

The V gene is TRBV27, the J gene TRBJ2-1; no clear D. Germline values: CDR1 MNHEY, CDR2 SMNVEV (reference sequence). V was cut by 6 bases and J by 2 bases, with 14 bases left in between. The CDR3 length is 15 residues. The CDR3 sequence: CASSESTVAYNEQFF. CDR3 in DNA: TGTGCCAGCAGCGAATCCACGGTAGCCTACAATGAGCAGTTCTTC.

The chain recombines TRBV15 with TRBJ1-1, with D hard to call. V was trimmed by 0 bases and J by 0 bases, leaving 20 bases between them. The CDR3 is 19 residues long. Germline-derived CDR1 and CDR2 are LNHNV and YYDKDF (reference sequence). The CDR3 coding sequence is TGTGCCACCAGCAGAGATCTGGTCAGGCCCCACTTTATGAACACTGAAGCTTTCTTT. Protein: CATSRDLVRPHFMNTEAFF.

The count of this clone is one. The chain uses TRBV28 and TRBJ2-5; 7 nucleotides match TRBD1. This CDR3 has 16 residues. Losses at the gene ends were 3 bases for V and 5 bases for J; bases not matched to a gene: 12. Germline V gives CDR1 MDHEN, CDR2 SYDVKM. CDR3 residues: CASSLRAGGMWETQYF. DNA for the CDR3: TGTGCCAGCAGTTTGAGGGCAGGGGGTATGTGGGAGACCCAGTACTTC.

The V call is TRBV5-6, the J call TRBJ1-1; 8 bases map to TRBD1. J lost 3 bases, V lost 3 bases, and 4 bases had no gene match. This CDR3 is 14 amino acids long. Germline CDR1 and CDR2: SGHDT and YYEEEE. In nucleotides, the CDR3 is TGTGCCAGCAGCTCACAGGGGGGAGACACTGAAGCTTTCTTT. Residues: CASSSQGGDTEAFF.

The chain is built from TRBV6-1 and TRBJ1-4; D is unresolved. The CDR3 extends over 16 amino acids. Germline assignment: CDR1 MNHNS and CDR2 SASEGT. Trimming removed 2 bases at V and 1 base at J, with 11 bases between. The CDR3, as DNA: TGTGCCAGCAGTGAAAAATTTGGGGTAACTAATGAAAAACTGTTTTTT. This translates into CASSEKFGVTNEKLFF.